This T cell receptor beta chain was captured by sequencing in a study of technical replicates of blood from a handful of donors. CDR3 length: 14 amino acids. V was shortened by 3 bases and J by 0 bases, with 6 bases between the two germline ends. The germline gives CDR1 GTSNPN, CDR2 SVGIG (reference sequence). TCRdb's table, derived via immunoSEQ multiplex PCR, lists solely in-frame clones and lacks some. The sample holds just over 15,000 clones; around 80% are singletons and the top ten take under 15%. The sequenced material came from PBMCs. This sequence originates from a human donor in good health. The chain is built from TRBV30 and TRBJ2-6, with D possibly being TRBD1 (6 bases). The CDR3 reads CAWRDSSGANVLTF. CDR3 DNA sequence: TGTGCCTGGAGGGACAGCTCTGGGGCCAACGTCCTGACTTTC.